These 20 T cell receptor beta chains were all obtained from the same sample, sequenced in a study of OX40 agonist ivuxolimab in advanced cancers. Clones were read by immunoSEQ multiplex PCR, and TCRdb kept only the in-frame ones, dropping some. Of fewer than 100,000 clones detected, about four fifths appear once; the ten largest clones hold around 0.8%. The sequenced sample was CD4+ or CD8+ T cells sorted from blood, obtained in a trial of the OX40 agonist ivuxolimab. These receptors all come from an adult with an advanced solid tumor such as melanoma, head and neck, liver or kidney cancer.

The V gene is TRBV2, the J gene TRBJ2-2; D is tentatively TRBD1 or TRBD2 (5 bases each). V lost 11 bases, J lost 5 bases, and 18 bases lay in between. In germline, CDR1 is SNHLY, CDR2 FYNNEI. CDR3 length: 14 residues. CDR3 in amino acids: CAGEYGGGTGELFF. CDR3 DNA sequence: TGTGCCGGGGAATACGGTGGGGGTACCGGGGAGCTGTTTTTT.

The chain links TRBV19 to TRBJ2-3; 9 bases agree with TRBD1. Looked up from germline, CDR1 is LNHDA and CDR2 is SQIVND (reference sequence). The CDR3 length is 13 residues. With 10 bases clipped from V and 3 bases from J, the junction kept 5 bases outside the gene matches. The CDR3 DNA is TGTGCCATAGGGGACAGGGTTACAGATACGCAGTATTTT. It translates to CAIGDRVTDTQYF.

CDR3 nucleotides: TGTGCCAGCAGTGAAGTGGGGCCACCCCAAGGGGAGACCCAGTACTTC. It encodes CASSEVGPPQGETQYF. The chain couples TRBV6-1 to TRBJ2-5, with D maybe TRBD1 (5 bases). CDR3 size: 16 residues. Germline lookup yields CDR1 MNHNS and CDR2 SASEGT. V was shortened by 1 base and J by 5 bases, with 17 bases between the two germline ends.

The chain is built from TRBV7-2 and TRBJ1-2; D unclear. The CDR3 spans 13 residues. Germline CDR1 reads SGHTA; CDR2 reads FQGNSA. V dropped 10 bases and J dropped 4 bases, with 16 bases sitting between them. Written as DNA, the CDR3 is TGTGCCACCGTTCCCCAGCTACTCTATGGCTACACCTTC. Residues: CATVPQLLYGYTF.

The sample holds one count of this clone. The CDR3 loop is CASSPPGPEGRGYTF. The CDR3 coding sequence is TGTGCCAGTAGTCCCCCGGGGCCCGAAGGACGTGGCTACACCTTC. The chain joins TRBV19 to TRBJ1-2; tentatively, D is TRBD1 (5 bases). CDR3 length equals 15 residues. Germline V gives CDR1 LNHDA, CDR2 SQIVND (reference sequence). The V end was cut by 5 bases, the J end by 7 bases, with 20 bases between. The full variable domain, with the rest looked up from reference TRBV19 and TRBJ1-2, is DGGITQSPKYLFRKEGQNVTLSCEQNLNHDAMYWYRQDPGQGLRLIYYSQIVNDFQKGDIAEGYSVSREKKESFPLTVTSAQKNPTAFYLCASSPPGPEGRGYTFGSGTRLTVV.

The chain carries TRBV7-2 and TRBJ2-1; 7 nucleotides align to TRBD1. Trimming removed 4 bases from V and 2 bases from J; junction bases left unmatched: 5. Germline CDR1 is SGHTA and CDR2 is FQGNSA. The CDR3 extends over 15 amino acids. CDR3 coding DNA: TGTGCCAGCAGCTCAGGGACAGCGGCCTACAATGAGCAGTTCTTC. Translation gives CASSSGTAAYNEQFF. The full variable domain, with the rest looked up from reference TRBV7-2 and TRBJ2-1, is GAGVSQSPSNKVTEKGKDVELRCDPISGHTALYWYRQSLGQGLEFLIYFQGNSAPDKSGLPSDRFSAERTGGSVSTLTIQRTQQEDSAVYLCASSSGTAAYNEQFFGPGTRLTVL.

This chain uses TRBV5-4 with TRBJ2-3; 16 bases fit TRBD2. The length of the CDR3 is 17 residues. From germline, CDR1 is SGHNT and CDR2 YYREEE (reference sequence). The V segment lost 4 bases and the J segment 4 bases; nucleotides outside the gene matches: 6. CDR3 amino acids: CASSTAGTSGGADTQYF. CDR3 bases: TGTGCCAGCAGCACGGCCGGGACTAGCGGGGGGGCAGATACGCAGTATTTT.

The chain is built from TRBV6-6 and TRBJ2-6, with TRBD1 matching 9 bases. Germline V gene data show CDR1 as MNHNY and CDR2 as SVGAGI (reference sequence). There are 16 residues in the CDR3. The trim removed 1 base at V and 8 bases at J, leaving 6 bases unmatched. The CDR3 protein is CASSYWAGQGTNVLTF. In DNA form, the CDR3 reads TGTGCCAGCAGTTACTGGGCCGGACAGGGGACCAACGTCCTGACTTTC.

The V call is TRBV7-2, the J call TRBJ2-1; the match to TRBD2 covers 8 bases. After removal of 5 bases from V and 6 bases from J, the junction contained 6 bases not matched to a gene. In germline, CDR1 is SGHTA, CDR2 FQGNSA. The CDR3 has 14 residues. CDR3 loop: CASSTGTRANEQFF. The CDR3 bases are TGTGCCAGCAGCACGGGGACTAGAGCCAATGAGCAGTTCTTC.

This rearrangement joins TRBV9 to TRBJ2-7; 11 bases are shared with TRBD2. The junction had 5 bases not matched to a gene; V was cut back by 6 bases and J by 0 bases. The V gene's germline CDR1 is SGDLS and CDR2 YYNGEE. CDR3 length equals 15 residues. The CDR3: CASTRGLADSYEQYF. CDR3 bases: TGTGCCAGCACCAGGGGACTAGCGGACTCCTACGAGCAGTACTTC.

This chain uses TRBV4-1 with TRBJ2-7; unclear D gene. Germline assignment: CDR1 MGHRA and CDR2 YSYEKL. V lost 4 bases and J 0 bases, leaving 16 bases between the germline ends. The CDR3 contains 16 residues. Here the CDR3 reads CASSPGGKGSSYEQYF. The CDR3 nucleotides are TGCGCCAGCAGCCCCGGTGGAAAGGGCAGCTCCTACGAGCAGTACTTC.

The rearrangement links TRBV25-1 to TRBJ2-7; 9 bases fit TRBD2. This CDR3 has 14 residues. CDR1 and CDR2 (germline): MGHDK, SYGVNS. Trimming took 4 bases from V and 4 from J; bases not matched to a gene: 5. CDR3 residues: CASSVGSGRYEQYF. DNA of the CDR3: TGTGCCAGCAGTGTAGGCAGCGGGAGGTACGAGCAGTACTTC.

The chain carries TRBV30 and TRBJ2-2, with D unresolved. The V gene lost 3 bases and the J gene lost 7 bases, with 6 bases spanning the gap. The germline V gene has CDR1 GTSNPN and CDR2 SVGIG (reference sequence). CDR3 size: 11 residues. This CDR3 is CAWRSSGELFF. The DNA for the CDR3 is TGTGCCTGGAGATCTAGCGGGGAGCTGTTTTTT.

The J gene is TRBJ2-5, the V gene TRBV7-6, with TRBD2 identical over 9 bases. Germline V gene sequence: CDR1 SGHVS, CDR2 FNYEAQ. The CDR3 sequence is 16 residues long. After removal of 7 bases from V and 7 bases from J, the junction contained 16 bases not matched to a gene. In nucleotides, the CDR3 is TGTGCCAGCAACCCCTCGTCAGCGGGGGGATTCGGGACCCAGTACTTC. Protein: CASNPSSAGGFGTQYF.

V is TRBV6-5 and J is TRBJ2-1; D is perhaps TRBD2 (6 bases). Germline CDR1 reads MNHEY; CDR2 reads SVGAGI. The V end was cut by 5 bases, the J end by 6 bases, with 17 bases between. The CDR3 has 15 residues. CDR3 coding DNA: TGTGCCAGCAGTCCTAGACGCGGGGTTAGCAATGAGCAGTTCTTC. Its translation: CASSPRRGVSNEQFF.

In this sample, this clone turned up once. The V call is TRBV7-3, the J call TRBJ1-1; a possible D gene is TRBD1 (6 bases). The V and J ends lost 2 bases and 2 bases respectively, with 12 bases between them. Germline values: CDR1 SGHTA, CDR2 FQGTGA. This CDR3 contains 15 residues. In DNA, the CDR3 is TGTGCCAGCAGCTTAGGGTCCAGGGGTAACACTGAAGCTTTCTTT. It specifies CASSLGSRGNTEAFF. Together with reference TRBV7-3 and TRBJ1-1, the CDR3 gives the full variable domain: GAGVSQTPSNKVTEKGKYVELRCDPISGHTALYWYRQSLGQGPEFLIYFQGTGAADDSGLPNDRFFAVRPEGSVSTLKIQRTERGDSAVYLCASSLGSRGNTEAFFGQGTRLTVV.

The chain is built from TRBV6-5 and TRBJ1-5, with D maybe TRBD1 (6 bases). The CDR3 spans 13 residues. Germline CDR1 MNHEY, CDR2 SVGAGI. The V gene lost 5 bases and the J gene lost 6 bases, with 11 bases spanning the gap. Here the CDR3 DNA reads TGTGCCAGCAGTACAGGGTTAAGTCAGCCCCAGCATTTT. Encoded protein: CASSTGLSQPQHF.

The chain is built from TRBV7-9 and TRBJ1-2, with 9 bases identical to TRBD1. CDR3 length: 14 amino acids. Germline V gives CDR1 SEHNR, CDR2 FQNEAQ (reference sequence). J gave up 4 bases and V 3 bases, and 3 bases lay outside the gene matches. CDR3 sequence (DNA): TGTGCCAGCAGCTTCGGGACAGGGACCTATGGCTACACCTTC. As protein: CASSFGTGTYGYTF.

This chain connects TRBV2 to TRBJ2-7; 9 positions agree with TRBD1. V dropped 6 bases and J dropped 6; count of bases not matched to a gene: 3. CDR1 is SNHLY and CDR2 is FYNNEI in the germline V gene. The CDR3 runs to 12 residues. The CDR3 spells CASRGTGTEQYF. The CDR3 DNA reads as TGTGCCAGCAGGGGGACAGGGACCGAGCAGTACTTC. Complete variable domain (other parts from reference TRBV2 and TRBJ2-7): EPEVTQTPSHQVTQMGQEVILRCVPISNHLYFYWYRQILGQKVEFLVSFYNNEISEKSEIFDDQFSVERPDGSNFTLKIRSTKLEDSAMYFCASRGTGTEQYFGPGTRLTVT.

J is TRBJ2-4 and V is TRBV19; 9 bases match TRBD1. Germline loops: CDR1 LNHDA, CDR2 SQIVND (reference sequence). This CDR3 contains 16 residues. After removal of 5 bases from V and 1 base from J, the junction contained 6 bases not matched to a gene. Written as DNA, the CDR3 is TGTGCCAGTAGTGTCGACAGGGGGGATGCCAAAAACATTCAGTACTTC. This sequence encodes CASSVDRGDAKNIQYF.